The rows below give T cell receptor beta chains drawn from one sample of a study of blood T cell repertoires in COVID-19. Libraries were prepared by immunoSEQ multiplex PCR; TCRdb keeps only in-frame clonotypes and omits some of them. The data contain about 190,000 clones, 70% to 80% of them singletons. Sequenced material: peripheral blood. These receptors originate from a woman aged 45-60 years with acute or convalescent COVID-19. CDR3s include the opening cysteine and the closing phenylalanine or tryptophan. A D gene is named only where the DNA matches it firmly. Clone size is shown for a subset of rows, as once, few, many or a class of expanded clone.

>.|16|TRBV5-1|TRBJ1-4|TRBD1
CASSSGTGGVGEKLFF
TGCGCCAGCAGCTCCGGGACAGGGGGCGTTGGTGAAAAACTGTTTTTT
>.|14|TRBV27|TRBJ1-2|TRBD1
CASSLYSGGYGYTF
TGTGCCAGCAGTTTATATTCAGGGGGCTATGGCTACACCTTC
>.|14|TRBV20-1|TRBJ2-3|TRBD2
CSASLAGGRGTQYF
TGCAGTGCTAGTCTAGCGGGGGGGCGGGGGACGCAGTATTTT
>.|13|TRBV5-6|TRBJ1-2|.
CASSRPTGYGYTF
TGTGCCAGCAGCCGACCAACAGGCTATGGCTACACCTTC
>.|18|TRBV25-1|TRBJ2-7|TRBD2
CASSELGTSGRISYEQYF
TGTGCCAGCAGTGAATTGGGGACTAGCGGGAGGATTTCCTACGAGCAGTACTTC
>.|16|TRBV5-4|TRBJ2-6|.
CASSLVGASGANVLTF
TGTGCCAGCAGCTTGGTAGGAGCTTCCGGGGCCAACGTCCTGACTTTC
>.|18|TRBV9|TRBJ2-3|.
CASSGRTGGVIASGTQYF
TGTGCCAGCAGCGGACGAACAGGGGGGGTAATAGCCAGCGGTACGCAGTATTTT
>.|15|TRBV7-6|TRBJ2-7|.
CASSLFMGELSEQYF
TGTGCCAGCAGCCTATTTATGGGAGAGTTGTCCGAGCAGTACTTC
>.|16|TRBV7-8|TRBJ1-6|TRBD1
CASSPGGGAENSPLHF
TGTGCCAGCAGCCCGGGAGGGGGCGCCGAGAATTCACCCCTCCACTTT
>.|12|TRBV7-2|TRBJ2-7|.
CASSREPYEQYF
TGTGCCAGCAGCCGTGAGCCCTACGAGCAGTACTTC
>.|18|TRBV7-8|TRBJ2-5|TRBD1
CASSLRDPGGVSWETQYF
TGTGCCAGCAGCTTAAGGGACCCAGGGGGCGTGAGCTGGGAGACCCAGTACTTC
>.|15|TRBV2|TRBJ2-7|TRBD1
CAIGGGTGYSYEQYF
TGTGCCATCGGGGGAGGGACAGGGTATTCCTACGAGCAGTACTTC
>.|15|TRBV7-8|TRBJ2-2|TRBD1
CASSSRDRLIGELFF
TGTGCCAGCAGCTCTCGGGACAGGTTGATCGGGGAGCTGTTTTTT
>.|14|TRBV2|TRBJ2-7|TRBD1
CATRDRLISYEQYF
TGTGCCACCAGGGACAGACTTATCTCCTACGAGCAGTACTTC
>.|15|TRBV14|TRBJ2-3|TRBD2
CASSQLAGVTDTQYF
TGTGCCAGCAGCCAACTAGCGGGAGTCACAGATACGCAGTATTTT
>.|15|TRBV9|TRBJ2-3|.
CASSVRLISTDTQYF
TGTGCCAGCAGCGTCCGACTGATATCCACAGATACGCAGTATTTT
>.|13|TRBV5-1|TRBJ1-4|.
CASTTGPNEKLFF
TGCGCCAGTACCACAGGGCCTAATGAAAAACTGTTTTTT
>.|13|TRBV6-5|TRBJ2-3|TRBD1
CASRDRGSNTQYF
TGTGCCAGCAGGGACAGGGGGTCAAATACGCAGTATTTT
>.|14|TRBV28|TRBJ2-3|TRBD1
CASSPHRGTDTQYF
TGTGCCAGCAGTCCCCACAGGGGAACAGATACGCAGTATTTT
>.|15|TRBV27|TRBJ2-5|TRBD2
CASSPRLAGSETQYF
TGTGCCAGCAGTCCTCGCCTAGCGGGATCGGAGACCCAGTACTTC
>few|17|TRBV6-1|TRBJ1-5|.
CASSERGGTLGNQPQHF
TGTGCCAGCAGTGAGAGGGGGGGAACCCTGGGCAATCAGCCCCAGCATTTT
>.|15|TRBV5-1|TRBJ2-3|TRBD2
CATSLTSGSSDTQYF
TGCGCCACTTCCTTAACTAGCGGGAGTTCAGATACGCAGTATTTT
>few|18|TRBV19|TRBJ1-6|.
CASSLEGTPSSYNSPLHF
TGTGCCAGTAGTTTGGAAGGGACACCGAGCTCCTATAATTCACCCCTCCACTTT
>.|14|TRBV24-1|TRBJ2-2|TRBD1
CASSGGSNTGELFF
TGTGCCAGCTCAGGGGGCTCGAACACCGGGGAGCTGTTTTTT
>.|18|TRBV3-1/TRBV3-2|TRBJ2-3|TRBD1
CASSPRDRGSFSTDTQYF
TGTGCCAGCAGCCCTAGGGACAGGGGCTCCTTTAGCACAGATACGCAGTATTTT
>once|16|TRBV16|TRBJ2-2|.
CASSQPLAVNTGELFF
TGTGCCAGCAGCCAACCCCTGGCAGTGAACACCGGGGAGCTGTTTTTT
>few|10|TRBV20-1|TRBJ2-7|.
CSPSPYEQYF
TGCAGCCCCAGTCCCTACGAGCAGTACTTC
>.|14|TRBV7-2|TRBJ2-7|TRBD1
CASSLGTGSYEQYF
TGTGCCAGCAGCTTAGGGACAGGCTCCTACGAGCAGTACTTC
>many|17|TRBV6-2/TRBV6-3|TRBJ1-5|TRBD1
CASSYSSTGMSNQPQHF
TGTGCCAGCAGTTACTCTTCGACAGGGATGAGCAATCAGCCCCAGCATTTT
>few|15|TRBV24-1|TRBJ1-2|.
CATSVEADYFYGYTF
TGTGCCACCAGTGTCGAGGCAGATTACTTCTATGGCTACACCTTC
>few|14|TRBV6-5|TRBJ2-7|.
CASSRQGTTYEQYF
TGTGCCAGCAGCAGACAGGGGACTACCTACGAGCAGTACTTC
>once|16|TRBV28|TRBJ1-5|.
CASSLVGGPINQPQHF
TGTGCCAGCAGTTTAGTGGGGGGGCCCATCAATCAGCCCCAGCATTTT
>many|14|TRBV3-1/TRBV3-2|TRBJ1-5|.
CASSLSGGGQPQHF
TGTGCCAGCAGCCTCTCCGGGGGGGGTCAGCCCCAGCATTTT
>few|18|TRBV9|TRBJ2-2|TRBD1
CASSARDRGTPNTGELFF
TGTGCCAGCAGCGCCCGGGACAGGGGCACCCCGAACACCGGGGAGCTGTTTTTT
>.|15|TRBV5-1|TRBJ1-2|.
CASSLAAWGGNGYTF
TGCGCCAGCAGCTTGGCCGCTTGGGGAGGGAATGGCTACACCTTC
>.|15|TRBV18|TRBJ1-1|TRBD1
CASSPPGQMNTEAFF
TGTGCCAGCTCACCGCCGGGACAGATGAACACTGAAGCTTTCTTT
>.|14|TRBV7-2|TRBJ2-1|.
CASSSESRYNEQFF
TGTGCCAGCAGCTCCGAAAGTAGATACAATGAGCAGTTCTTC
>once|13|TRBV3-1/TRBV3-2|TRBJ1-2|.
CASSHNDRGGYTF
TGTGCCAGCAGCCATAACGATCGGGGGGGCTACACCTTC
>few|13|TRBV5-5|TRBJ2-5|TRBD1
CASIRTGVETQYF
TGTGCCAGCATCCGTACAGGGGTGGAGACCCAGTACTTC
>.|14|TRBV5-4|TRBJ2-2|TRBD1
CASSLDRGTGELFF
TGTGCCAGCAGCTTGGACAGGGGCACCGGGGAGCTGTTTTTT
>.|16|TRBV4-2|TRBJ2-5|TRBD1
CASSRAQGRGQETQYF
TGTGCCAGCAGCCGAGCACAGGGCAGGGGGCAAGAGACCCAGTACTTC
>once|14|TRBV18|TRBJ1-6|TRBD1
CASSSGTGDSPLHF
TGTGCCAGCTCGTCGGGGACAGGGGACTCACCCCTCCACTTT
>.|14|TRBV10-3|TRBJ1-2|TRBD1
CAISLGQGDYGYTF
TGTGCCATCAGCCTCGGACAGGGCGACTATGGCTACACCTTC
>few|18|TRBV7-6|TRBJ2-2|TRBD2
CASSLETSGALNTGELFF
TGTGCCAGCAGCTTAGAAACTAGCGGGGCCCTAAACACCGGGGAGCTGTTTTTT
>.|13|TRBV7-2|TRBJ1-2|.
CASSLGAVYGYTF
TGTGCCAGCAGCTTAGGCGCTGTCTATGGCTACACCTTC
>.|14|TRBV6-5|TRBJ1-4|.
CASRRTNTNEKLFF
TGTGCCAGCAGGCGGACTAATACAAATGAAAAACTGTTTTTT
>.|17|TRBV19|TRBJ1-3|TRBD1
CASSHPGQGDSGNTIYF
TGTGCCAGTAGCCACCCGGGACAGGGTGATTCTGGAAACACCATATATTTT
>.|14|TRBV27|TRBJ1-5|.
CASSPQGPHLPQHF
TGTGCCAGCAGCCCACAGGGTCCCCATCTGCCCCAGCATTTT
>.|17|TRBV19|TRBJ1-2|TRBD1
CASRRTGGLVANYGYTF
TGTGCCAGTAGGCGGACAGGGGGTCTAGTCGCTAACTATGGCTACACCTTC
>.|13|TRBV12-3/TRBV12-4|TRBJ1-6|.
CASSLDRGSPLHF
TGTGCCAGCAGTTTAGATAGGGGTTCACCCCTCCACTTT
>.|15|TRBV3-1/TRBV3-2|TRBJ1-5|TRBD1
CASSPGQGAGQPQHF
TGTGCCAGCAGCCCTGGACAGGGGGCCGGTCAGCCCCAGCATTTT
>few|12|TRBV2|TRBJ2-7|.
CASSGDFYEQYF
TGTGCCAGCAGTGGGGACTTCTACGAGCAGTACTTC
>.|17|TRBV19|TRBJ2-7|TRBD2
CASSPPLAGAQYYEQYF
TGTGCCAGTAGTCCCCCGCTAGCGGGGGCCCAATACTACGAGCAGTACTTC
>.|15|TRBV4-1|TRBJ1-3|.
CASSLETVSGNTIYF
TGCGCCAGCAGTCTGGAGACAGTCTCTGGAAACACCATATATTTT
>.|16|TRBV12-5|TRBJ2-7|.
CASGPDLDSTRGEQYF
TGTGCTAGTGGTCCCGACCTGGACAGTACTAGGGGCGAGCAGTACTTC
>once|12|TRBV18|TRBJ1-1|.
CASSPQGTEAFF
TGTGCCAGCTCACCACAGGGGACTGAAGCTTTCTTT
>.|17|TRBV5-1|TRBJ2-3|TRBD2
CASSLVASGGGTDTQYF
TGCGCCAGCAGCTTGGTAGCTAGCGGGGGGGGCACAGATACGCAGTATTTT
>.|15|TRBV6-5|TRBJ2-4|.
CATLKGEGTKNIQYF
TGTGCCACCTTGAAGGGAGAGGGAACCAAAAACATTCAGTACTTC